A selection of T cell receptor beta chains follows, all from one sample in a study of human T cells and chemical hapten exposure. TCRdb called the RACE reads again in MiXCR, with one record for every CDR3 protein. The table includes a few hundred thousand distinct CDR3 sequences, approximately 5% detected once. The material sequenced was whole blood, taken in connection with sensitization to the hapten diphenylcyclopropenone (DPC). These TCRs come from a woman aged 45-65 years with alopecia areata. Some clones in this sample may be carry-over from other donors' samples. The CDR3 runs from the conserved cysteine through the conserved F or W. The order of the fields is V gene, J gene, D gene, CDR3 length, clone size, CDR3 DNA, CDR3 protein. The D gene is left open where the match is weak. Not every row has a clone size; where given, it reads once, few, many or a size class.

TRBV6-5	TRBJ2-3	TRBD2	13	many	TGTGCCAGGGCGGGAGGATCATCGGATACGCAGTATTTT	CARAGGSSDTQYF
TRBV2	TRBJ2-3	TRBD2	15	many	TGTGCCAGCAGTGAGGCGGGGGGACTCACAGATACGCAGTATTTT	CASSEAGGLTDTQYF
TRBV20-1	TRBJ2-7	TRBD2	16	many	TGCAGTGCTAGACCATATGGCGGGAGGGCAATCTACGAGCAGTACTTC	CSARPYGGRAIYEQYF
TRBV3-1	TRBJ1-1	-	15	-	TGTGCCAGCAGCCCTACGGGAGGGAGACCCACTGAAGCTCTCTTT	CASSPTGGRPTEALF
TRBV27	TRBJ2-3	-	16	-	TGTGCCAGCAGTTTCCGAGGGAAGGGTTTCACAGATACGCAGTATTTT	CASSFRGKGFTDTQYF
TRBV27	TRBJ2-2	-	13	many	TGTGCCAGCAGCCCCCTCGGAGCGGGGGAGCTGTTTTTT	CASSPLGAGELFF
TRBV12-3/TRBV12-4	TRBJ2-4	TRBD1	13	-	TGTGCCAGCGGAGACAGGGAAGGAAACATTCAGTACTTC	CASGDREGNIQYF
TRBV7-9	TRBJ2-1	TRBD2	13	many	TGTGCCAGCAGCCTTGGGACTAGGAATGAGCAGTTCTTC	CASSLGTRNEQFF
TRBV7-3	TRBJ2-2	-	16	-	TGTGCCAGCAGCTTTAGAGGGGCGGCGAACACCGGGGAGCTGTTTTTT	CASSFRGAANTGELFF
TRBV5-4	TRBJ1-4	-	15	-	TGTGCCAGCAGCTTGGACAGAAGAACTAATGAAAAACTGTTTTTT	CASSLDRRTNEKLFF
TRBV6-6	TRBJ1-6	-	11	many	TGTGCCAGCCGCGTTAATTCACCCCTCCACTTT	CASRVNSPLHF